Each of the 5 T cell receptor beta chains below was sequenced from the same sample in a study of T cells after yellow fever vaccination. TCRdb reanalysed the 5' RACE reads using MiXCR and keeps one entry per CDR3 protein. The sample includes hundreds of thousands of distinct CDR3 sequences, about a sixth of them seen just once. The input for sequencing was PBMCs, taken 5 to 6 days after the first yellow fever vaccination. Receptors originate from a man younger than 30 who received the YFV17D yellow fever vaccine.

This clonotype has a count of ten or more. This chain connects TRBV5-5 to TRBJ2-1; D gene unclear. The CDR3 extends over 12 amino acids. Trimming left V 2 bases short and J 5 bases short, with 5 bases between. Germline V gene lookup returns CDR1 SGHKS and CDR2 YYEKEE (reference sequence). The CDR3 sequence is CASSFRDNEQFF. Written as DNA, the CDR3 is TGTGCCAGCAGCTTTCGAGACAATGAGCAGTTCTTC.

The chain recombines TRBV7-3 with TRBJ2-7; D is perhaps TRBD1 (5 bases). The germline CDR1 and CDR2 sequences are SGHTA and FQGTGA. The germline V and J ends were trimmed by 2 bases and 2 bases, with 13 bases remaining between them. This CDR3 contains 15 residues. The CDR3 region is CASSLGAGQAYEQYF. The CDR3 DNA sequence: TGTGCCAGCAGCTTAGGGGCAGGGCAAGCCTACGAGCAGTACTTC.

This clonotype was counted only a few times. J is TRBJ1-6 and V is TRBV20-1; TRBD1 might be the D (5 bases). V dropped 1 base and J dropped 6 bases, with 13 bases sitting between them. Germline V lookup: CDR1 DFQATT, CDR2 SNEGSKA (reference sequence). The CDR3 runs to 15 residues. The CDR3 sequence is CSARGIGGSNSPLHF. The DNA for the CDR3 is TGCAGTGCTAGAGGCATTGGGGGATCTAATTCACCCCTCCACTTT.

This clonotype was counted only a few times. CDR3 residues: CSARTKNEKLFF. The CDR3 coding sequence is TGCAGTGCTAGGACGAAGAATGAAAAACTGTTTTTT. The rearrangement links TRBV20-1 to TRBJ1-4; the D is unclear. V lost 3 bases to trimming and J lost 5 bases, with 7 bases between them. Per the germline V gene, CDR1 is DFQATT and CDR2 is SNEGSKA (reference sequence). The CDR3 has 12 residues.

The chain has TRBV9 and TRBJ2-3, with TRBD2 identical over 13 bases. V gave up 0 bases and J gave up 5 bases; unmatched junction bases: 3. The CDR3 has 16 residues. Germline V gene data show CDR1 as SGDLS and CDR2 as YYNGEE. Here the CDR3 reads CASSVAGTSGEDTQYF. The DNA for the CDR3 is TGTGCCAGCAGCGTAGCTGGGACTAGCGGGGAAGATACGCAGTATTTT.